What follows is one TCR beta chain and its context. The germline V gene has CDR1 LGHDT and CDR2 YNNKEL (reference sequence). The germline V and J ends were trimmed by 0 bases and 3 bases, with 4 bases remaining between them. This CDR3 is 13 amino acids long. Per the authors' pipeline: Quantification of nucleated cells was approximated via reference gene primer amplification. Repertoires were generated with immunoSEQ multiplex PCR, while TCRdb's copy carries only in-frame clones and drops some. V and J calls and clone size follow that table, whereas D and trimming were derived from the DNA. This table holds around 100,000 clones, 90% found once. This record belongs to a study of blood T cell repertoires in COVID-19. Overall study: Donors in the United States, Italy and Spain gave samples during acute or convalescent COVID-19. The cDNA or gDNA used as material had been derived from T cells, B-cell-depleted T cells, or PBMCs.

The sample taken for sequencing was peripheral blood. This chain joins TRBV3-1 (or the pseudogene TRBV3-2) and TRBJ2-3; D remains ambiguous. This clonotype was sampled from a man in his forties or fifties with acute or convalescent COVID-19. Written as DNA, the CDR3 is TGTGCCAGCAGCCAAGAAGCGACAGATACGCAGTATTTT. This sequence encodes CASSQEATDTQYF.